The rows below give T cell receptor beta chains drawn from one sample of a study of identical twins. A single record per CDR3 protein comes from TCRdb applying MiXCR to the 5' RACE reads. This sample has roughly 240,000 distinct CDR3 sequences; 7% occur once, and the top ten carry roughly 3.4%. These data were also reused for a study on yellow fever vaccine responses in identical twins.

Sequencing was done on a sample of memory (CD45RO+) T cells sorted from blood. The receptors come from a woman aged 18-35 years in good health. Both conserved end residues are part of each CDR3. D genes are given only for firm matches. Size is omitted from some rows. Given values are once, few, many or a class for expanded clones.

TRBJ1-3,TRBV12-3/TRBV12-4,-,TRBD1,CASSWRTGTGNTIYF,TGTGCCAGCAGTTGGCGGACAGGGACTGGAAACACCATATATTTT
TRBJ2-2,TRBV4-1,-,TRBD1,CASSYTGTGANTGELFF,TGCGCCAGCAGCTACACCGGGACAGGGGCCAACACCGGGGAGCTGTTTTTT
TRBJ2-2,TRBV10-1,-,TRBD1,CASTPGGTGELFF,TGCGCCAGCACTCCAGGGGGCACCGGGGAGCTGTTTTTT
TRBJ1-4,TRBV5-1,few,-,CASSPQGNINEKLFF,TGCGCCAGCAGCCCACAGGGTAACATTAATGAAAAACTGTTTTTT
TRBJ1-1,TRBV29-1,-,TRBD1,CSVGQGAPQAFF,TGCAGCGTGGGACAGGGGGCCCCCCAAGCTTTCTTT
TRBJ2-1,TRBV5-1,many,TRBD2,CASSLRREPNEQFF,TGCGCCAGCAGCTTGCGGCGGGAGCCCAATGAGCAGTTCTTC
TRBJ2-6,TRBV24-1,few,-,CATSGGNSGANVLTF,TGTGCCACCAGTGGGGGGAACTCTGGGGCCAACGTCCTGACTTTC
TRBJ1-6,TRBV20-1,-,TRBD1,CSARAGQGGSPLHF,TGCAGTGCTAGAGCAGGACAGGGGGGTTCACCCCTCCACTTT
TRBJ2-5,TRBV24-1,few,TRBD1,CATSDGGQVIEETQYF,TGTGCCACCAGTGATGGCGGACAGGTGATCGAAGAGACCCAGTACTTC
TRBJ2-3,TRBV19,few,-,CASSPQAVTDTQYF,TGTGCCAGTAGTCCGCAGGCCGTCACAGATACGCAGTATTTT
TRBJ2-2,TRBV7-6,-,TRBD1,CASRRTPGQGNTGELFF,TGTGCCAGCAGACGTACCCCGGGACAGGGAAACACCGGGGAGCTGTTTTTT
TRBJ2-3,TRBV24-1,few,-,CATSDRTGPTDTQYF,TGTGCCACCAGTGATCGGACTGGACCCACAGATACGCAGTATTTT
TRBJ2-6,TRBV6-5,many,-,CASSYIRSGANVLTF,TGTGCCAGCAGTTACATCCGCTCTGGGGCCAACGTCCTGACTTTC
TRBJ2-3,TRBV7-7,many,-,CASSRTDADTQYF,TGTGCCAGCAGTCGGACAGACGCGGATACGCAGTATTTT
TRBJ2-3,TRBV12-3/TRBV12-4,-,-,CASSLARLVGDTQYF,TGTGCCAGCAGTTTAGCGCGACTAGTTGGAGATACGCAGTATTTT
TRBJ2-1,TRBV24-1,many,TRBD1,CATSPFTRDRGLSEQFF,TGTGCCACCAGTCCATTCACCCGGGACAGGGGGCTTAGTGAGCAGTTCTTC
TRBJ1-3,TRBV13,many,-,CASSLDRSSGNTIYF,TGTGCCAGCAGCTTAGACCGAAGCTCTGGAAACACCATATATTTT
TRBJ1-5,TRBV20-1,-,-,CSATLTAPFSNQPQHF,TGCAGTGCTACCCTGACAGCGCCATTTAGCAATCAGCCCCAGCATTTT
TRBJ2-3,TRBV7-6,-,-,CASSLVGLGLASTDTQYF,TGTGCCAGCAGCTTAGTAGGCCTGGGGCTCGCTAGCACAGATACGCAGTATTTT
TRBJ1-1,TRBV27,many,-,CASSSLQHTEAFF,TGTGCCAGCAGTTCGCTCCAGCACACTGAAGCTTTCTTT
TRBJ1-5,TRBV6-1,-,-,CASSDAGLPKPQHF,TGTGCCAGCAGTGATGCGGGCCTACCAAAGCCCCAGCATTTT
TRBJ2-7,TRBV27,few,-,CASRSVLAPYEQYF,TGTGCCAGCAGATCAGTACTGGCGCCCTACGAGCAGTACTTC
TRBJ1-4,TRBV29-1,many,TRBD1,CSAAGTGEKLFF,TGCAGCGCAGCCGGGACAGGGGAAAAACTGTTTTTT
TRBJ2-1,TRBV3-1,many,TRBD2,CASSGDYPYNEQFF,TGTGCCAGCAGCGGGGACTACCCTTACAATGAGCAGTTCTTC
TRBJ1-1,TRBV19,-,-,CASSIGHTEAFF,TGTGCCAGTAGTATCGGGCACACTGAAGCTTTCTTT
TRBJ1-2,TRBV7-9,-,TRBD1,CASGGQGASSYGYTF,TGTGCCAGCGGAGGACAGGGGGCCTCCAGCTATGGCTACACCTTC
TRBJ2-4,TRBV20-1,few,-,CSARDFVTTKNIQYF,TGCAGTGCTAGAGATTTCGTGACCACCAAAAACATTCAGTACTTC
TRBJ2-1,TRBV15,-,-,CATSITVGSSYNEQFF,TGTGCCACCAGCATAACAGTGGGTAGCTCCTACAATGAGCAGTTCTTC
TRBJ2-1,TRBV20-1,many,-,CSASGTPYNEQFF,TGCAGTGCTAGCGGGACACCATACAATGAGCAGTTCTTC
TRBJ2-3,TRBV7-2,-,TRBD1,CASSRTGGKGTQYF,TGTGCCAGCAGCCGGACAGGGGGCAAGGGTACGCAGTATTTT
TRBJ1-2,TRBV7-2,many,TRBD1,CASSLVSGTGEGYTF,TGTGCCAGCAGCTTAGTCTCTGGGACAGGGGAGGGCTACACCTTC
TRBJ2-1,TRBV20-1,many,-,CSASFRKGSNEQFF,TGCAGTGCTAGTTTCCGGAAAGGGTCCAATGAGCAGTTCTTC
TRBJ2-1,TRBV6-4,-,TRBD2,CASSDQGTSDYNEQFF,TGTGCCAGCAGTGACCAGGGGACTAGCGATTACAATGAGCAGTTCTTC
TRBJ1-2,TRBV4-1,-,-,CASRGGTSYGYTF,TGCGCCAGCAGGGGAGGTACGTCCTATGGCTACACCTTC
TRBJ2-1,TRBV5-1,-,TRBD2,CASSSSGVSYNEQFF,TGCGCCAGCAGCTCTAGCGGGGTTTCCTACAATGAGCAGTTCTTC
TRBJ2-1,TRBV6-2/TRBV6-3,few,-,CASSYIRVGEQFF,TGTGCCAGCAGTTACATCAGGGTGGGTGAGCAGTTCTTC
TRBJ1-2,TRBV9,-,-,CASSGGSRPSGGYTF,TGTGCCAGCAGCGGCGGTAGCCGGCCTTCGGGGGGCTACACCTTC
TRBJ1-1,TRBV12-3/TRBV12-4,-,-,CASSTGFFTEAFF,TGTGCCAGCAGCACAGGGTTTTTCACTGAAGCTTTCTTT
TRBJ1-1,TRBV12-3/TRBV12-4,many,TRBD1,CASSLRTGPSEAFF,TGTGCCAGCAGTTTGCGGACAGGGCCTTCTGAAGCTTTCTTT
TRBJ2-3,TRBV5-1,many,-,CASSGGKIRDTQYF,TGCGCCAGCAGCGGAGGGAAGATTAGAGATACGCAGTATTTT
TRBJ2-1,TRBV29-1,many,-,CSVELAGRHEQFF,TGCAGCGTAGAACTCGCGGGTCGCCATGAGCAGTTCTTC
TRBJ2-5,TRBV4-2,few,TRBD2,CASSQDFAGGLKETQYF,TGTGCCAGCAGCCAAGATTTTGCGGGGGGGCTCAAAGAGACCCAGTACTTC
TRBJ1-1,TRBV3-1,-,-,CASRRGAENTEAFF,TGTGCCAGCAGGAGGGGGGCCGAGAACACTGAAGCTTTCTTT
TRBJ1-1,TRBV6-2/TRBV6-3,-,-,CASSYGAMVNTEAFF,TGTGCCAGCAGTTACGGGGCCATGGTGAACACTGAAGCTTTCTTT
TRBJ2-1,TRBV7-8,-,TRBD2,CASSTHGGAPSYNEQFF,TGTGCCAGCAGCACTCACGGGGGGGCCCCTTCCTACAATGAGCAGTTCTTC
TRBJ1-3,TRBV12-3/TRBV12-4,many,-,CASSSHRLHGNTIYF,TGTGCCAGCAGTTCCCACAGGCTCCACGGAAACACCATATATTTT
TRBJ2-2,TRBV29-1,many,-,CSVVFGRRAGELFF,TGCAGCGTTGTCTTCGGGAGAAGGGCCGGGGAGCTGTTTTTT
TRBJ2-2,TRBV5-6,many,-,CASYYRTGNTGELFF,TGTGCCAGCTATTATCGGACGGGTAACACCGGGGAGCTGTTTTTT
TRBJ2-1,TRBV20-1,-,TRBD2,CCADGQTSGNYNEQFF,TGCTGTGCAGACGGACAAACTAGCGGAAACTACAATGAGCAGTTCTTC
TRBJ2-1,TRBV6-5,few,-,CASSYGRRPNEQFF,TGTGCCAGCAGTTACGGTAGGCGGCCTAATGAGCAGTTCTTC
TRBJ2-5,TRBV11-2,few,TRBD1,CASSPGQGARRTQYF,TGTGCCAGCAGCCCGGGACAGGGGGCGCGGCGGACCCAGTACTTC
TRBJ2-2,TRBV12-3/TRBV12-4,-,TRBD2,CASSRGGTNTGELFF,TGTGCCAGCAGTCGCGGGGGGACAAACACCGGGGAGCTGTTTTTT
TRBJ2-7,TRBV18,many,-,CASSPTLDRTGYEQYF,TGTGCCAGCTCACCTACACTCGACAGGACGGGCTACGAGCAGTACTTC
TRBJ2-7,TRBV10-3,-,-,CAISVRKVGYEQYF,TGTGCCATCAGTGTGAGGAAGGTAGGCTACGAGCAGTACTTC
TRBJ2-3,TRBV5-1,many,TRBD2,CASSNLAGTRPRFTDTQYF,TGCGCCAGCAGCAATCTCGCTGGGACTAGACCACGTTTCACAGATACGCAGTATTTT
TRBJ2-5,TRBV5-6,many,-,CASSLVETQYF,TGTGCCAGCAGCCTCGTAGAGACCCAGTACTTC